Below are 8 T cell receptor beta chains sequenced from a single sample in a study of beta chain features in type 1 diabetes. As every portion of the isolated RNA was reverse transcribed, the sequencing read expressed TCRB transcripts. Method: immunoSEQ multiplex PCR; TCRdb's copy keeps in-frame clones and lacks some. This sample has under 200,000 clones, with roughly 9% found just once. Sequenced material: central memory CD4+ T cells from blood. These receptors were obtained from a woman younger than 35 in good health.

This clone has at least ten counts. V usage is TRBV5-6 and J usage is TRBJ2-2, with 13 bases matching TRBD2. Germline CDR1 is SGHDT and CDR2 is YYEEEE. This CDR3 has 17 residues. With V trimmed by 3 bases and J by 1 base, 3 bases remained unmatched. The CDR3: CASSSGLAGRNTGELFF. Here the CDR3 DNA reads TGTGCCAGCAGCTCGGGACTAGCGGGGAGGAACACCGGGGAGCTGTTTTTT.

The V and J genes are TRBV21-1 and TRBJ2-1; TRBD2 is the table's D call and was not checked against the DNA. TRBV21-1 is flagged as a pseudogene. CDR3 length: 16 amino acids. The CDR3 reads CASSKAERGGVNEQFF. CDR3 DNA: TGTGCCAGCAGCAAAGCCGAGCGGGGGGGTGTAAATGAGCAGTTCTTC.

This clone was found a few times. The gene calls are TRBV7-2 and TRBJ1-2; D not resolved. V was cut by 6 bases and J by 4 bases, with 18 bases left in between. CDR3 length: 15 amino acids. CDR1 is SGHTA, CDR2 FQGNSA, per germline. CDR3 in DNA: TGTGCCAGCAGTCCAACGAAGGGTCGGGGCTATGGCTACACCTTC. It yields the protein CASSPTKGRGYGYTF. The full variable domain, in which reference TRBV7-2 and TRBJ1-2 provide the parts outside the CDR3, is GAGVSQSPSNKVTEKGKDVELRCDPISGHTALYWYRQSLGQGLEFLIYFQGNSAPDKSGLPSDRFSAERTGGSVSTLTIQRTQQEDSAVYLCASSPTKGRGYGYTFGSGTRLTVV.

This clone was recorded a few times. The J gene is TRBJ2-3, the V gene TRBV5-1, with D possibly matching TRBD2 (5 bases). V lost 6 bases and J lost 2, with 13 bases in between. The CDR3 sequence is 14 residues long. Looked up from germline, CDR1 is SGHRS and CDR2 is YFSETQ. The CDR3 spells CASTLQRPTDTQYF. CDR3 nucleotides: TGCGCCAGCACCCTCCAGCGGCCCACAGATACGCAGTATTTT.

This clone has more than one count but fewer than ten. CDR3: CASSLRRGNTEAFF. The CDR3 region has the DNA TGTGCCAGCAGTCTCCGACGGGGGAACACTGAAGCTTTCTTT. The rearrangement joins TRBV6-5 to TRBJ1-1; D ambiguous. Germline CDR1 MNHEY, CDR2 SVGAGI. V was cut by 5 bases and J by 1 base, with 11 bases left in between. The CDR3 loop spans 14 amino acids.

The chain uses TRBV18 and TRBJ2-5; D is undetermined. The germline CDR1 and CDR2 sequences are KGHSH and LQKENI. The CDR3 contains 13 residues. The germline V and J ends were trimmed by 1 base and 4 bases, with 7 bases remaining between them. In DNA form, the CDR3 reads TGTGCCAGCTCACCACTCAAGAGAGAGACCCAGTACTTC. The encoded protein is CASSPLKRETQYF.

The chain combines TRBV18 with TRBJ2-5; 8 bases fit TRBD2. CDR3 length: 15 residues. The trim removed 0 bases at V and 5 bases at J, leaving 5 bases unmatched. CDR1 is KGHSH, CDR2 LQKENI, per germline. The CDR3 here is CASSPPLTSEETQYF. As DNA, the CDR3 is TGTGCCAGCTCACCACCGCTGACTAGCGAGGAGACCCAGTACTTC.

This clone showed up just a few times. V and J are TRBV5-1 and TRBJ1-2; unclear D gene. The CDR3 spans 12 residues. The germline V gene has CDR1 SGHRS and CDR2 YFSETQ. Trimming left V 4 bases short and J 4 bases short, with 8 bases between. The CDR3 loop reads CASSRDFYGYTF. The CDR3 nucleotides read TGCGCCAGCAGCCGGGATTTCTATGGCTACACCTTC. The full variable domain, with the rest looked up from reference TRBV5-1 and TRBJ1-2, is KAGVTQTPRYLIKTRGQQVTLSCSPISGHRSVSWYQQTPGQGLQFLFEYFSETQRNKGNFPGRFSGRQFSNSRSEMNVSTLELGDSALYLCASSRDFYGYTFGSGTRLTVV.